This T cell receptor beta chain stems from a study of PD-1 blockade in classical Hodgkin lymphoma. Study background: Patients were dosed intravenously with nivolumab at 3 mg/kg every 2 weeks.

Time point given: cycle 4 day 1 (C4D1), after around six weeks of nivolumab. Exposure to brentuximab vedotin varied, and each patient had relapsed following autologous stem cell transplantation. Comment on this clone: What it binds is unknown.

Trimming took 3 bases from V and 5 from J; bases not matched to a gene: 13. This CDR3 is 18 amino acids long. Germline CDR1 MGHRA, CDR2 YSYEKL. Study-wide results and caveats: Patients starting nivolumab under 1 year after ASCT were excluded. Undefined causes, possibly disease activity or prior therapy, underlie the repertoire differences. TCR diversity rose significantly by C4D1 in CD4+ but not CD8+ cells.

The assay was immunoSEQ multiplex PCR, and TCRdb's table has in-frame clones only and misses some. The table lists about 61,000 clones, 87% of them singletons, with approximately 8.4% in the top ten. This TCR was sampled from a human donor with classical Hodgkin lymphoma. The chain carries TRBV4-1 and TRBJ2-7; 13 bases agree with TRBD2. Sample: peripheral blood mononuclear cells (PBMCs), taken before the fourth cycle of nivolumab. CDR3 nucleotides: TGCGCCAGCAGCCACGACCTGGAAAGACTAGCGGGGGGTAACGAGCAGTACTTC. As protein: CASSHDLERLAGGNEQYF.